One and the same sample provided the 10 T cell receptor beta chains below, sequenced in a study of blood T cells in healthy people across ages. The use of a sample-barcoded 5' primer and a J-beta primer mix characterized a second PCR of roughly 6 to 11 cycles. TCRdb analysed the 5' RACE reads with MiXCR anew, one entry per CDR3 protein. The table includes about 680,000 distinct CDR3 sequences, about half detected once. Material for sequencing was blood. These receptors all come from a woman aged 60-75 years in good health.

In this sample, this clonotype turned up a few times. J is TRBJ2-3 and V is TRBV7-2; D unclear. This CDR3 region has 16 residues. Germline assignment: CDR1 SGHTA and CDR2 FQGNSA. The germline V and J ends were trimmed by 1 base and 2 bases, with 13 bases remaining between them. CDR3 nucleotides: TGTGCCAGCAGCTTAGTCGTGACCGACTTCACAGATACGCAGTATTTT. Translation: CASSLVVTDFTDTQYF.

This clonotype was counted ten times or more. This may arise from a read error, as a much more abundant clone is one base away. The rearrangement joins TRBV10-3 to TRBJ2-5; D is perhaps TRBD1 (6 bases). The CDR3 is 14 amino acids. Trimming shortened V by 2 bases and J by 2 bases, and 9 bases separated the two germline ends. Per germline, CDR1 ENHRY and CDR2 SYGVKD. The CDR3 nucleotides are TGTGCCATCAGTGAGGCAACAGGGCAAGAGACCCAGTACTTC. It translates to CAISEATGQETQYF.

This chain links TRBV27 with TRBJ1-5, with TRBD1 identical over 10 bases. Germline CDR1 MNHEY, CDR2 SMNVEV (reference sequence). V was clipped by 6 bases and J by 7 bases; unmatched bases: 12. CDR3 length equals 16 residues. This CDR3 is CASSPSRDRGYQPQHF. Written as DNA, the CDR3 is TGTGCCAGCAGCCCCTCCCGGGACAGGGGTTACCAGCCCCAGCATTTT.

This clonotype was seen once. V is TRBV20-1 and J is TRBJ2-3, with TRBD2 identical over 16 bases. CDR3 length: 16 residues. From germline, CDR1 is DFQATT and CDR2 SNEGSKA (reference sequence). V trimming: 3 bases; J trimming: 1 base; junction bases outside the gene matches: 1. CDR3 DNA sequence: TGCAGTGCTAGCGGGACTAGCGGGAGGGGCACAGATACGCAGTATTTT. Amino acids: CSASGTSGRGTDTQYF.

The chain links TRBV20-1 to TRBJ2-7; 11 bases are shared with TRBD1. V was pared by 6 bases and J by 4 bases, with 8 bases of the junction left unmatched. The germline V gene has CDR1 DFQATT and CDR2 SNEGSKA (reference sequence). The CDR3 runs to 14 residues. CDR3 coding DNA: TGCAGTGCCCATAGCGGACAGGGGGCGTACGAGCAGTACTTC. Amino acids: CSAHSGQGAYEQYF.

The V and J genes are TRBV28 and TRBJ2-7; TRBD2 might be the D (6 bases). This CDR3 region has 14 residues. CDR1 and CDR2 (germline): MDHEN, SYDVKM. Trimming removed 3 bases at V and 4 bases at J, with 13 bases between. CDR3 nucleotides: TGTGCCAGCAGTTTCTGGACGGGGGATTACGAGCAGTACTTC. This sequence encodes CASSFWTGDYEQYF.

This clonotype showed up just a few times. CDR3: CAAGSSHEQYF. For the CDR3, the DNA is TGTGCCGCAGGAAGTTCCCACGAGCAGTACTTC. The rearrangement uses TRBV28 and TRBJ2-7; D ambiguous. The CDR3 runs 11 residues. Germline V gene data show CDR1 as MDHEN and CDR2 as SYDVKM. V lost 11 bases, J lost 5 bases, and 13 bases lay in between.

In its sample, this clonotype was seen a few times. The chain is built from TRBV29-1 and TRBJ1-2; D unresolved. The germline V and J ends were trimmed by 5 bases and 5 bases, with 12 bases remaining between them. CDR1 and CDR2 from the germline V gene are SQVTM and ANQGSEA. CDR3 length equals 12 residues. The DNA of the CDR3 is TGCAGCGTTCTGGGCAGTGAATATGGCTACACCTTC. This sequence encodes CSVLGSEYGYTF.

This clonotype has only one observation. The V and J genes are TRBV6-1 and TRBJ1-4; 7 bases match TRBD1. The CDR3 runs 14 residues. The junction had 11 bases not matched to a gene; V was cut back by 8 bases and J by 8 bases. From germline, CDR1 is MNHNS and CDR2 SASEGT. The DNA for the CDR3 is TGTGCCAGCTCCTCCGGGGACAGCGTCGAAAAACTGTTTTTT. Protein product: CASSSGDSVEKLFF.

The gene calls are TRBV2 and TRBJ1-1; 11 positions match TRBD1. The V segment lost 6 bases and the J segment 5 bases; nucleotides outside the gene matches: 5. This CDR3 spans 14 amino acids. Germline CDR1 is SNHLY and CDR2 is FYNNEI. The CDR3 spells CASRGDRGMTEAFF. The CDR3 DNA is TGTGCCAGCAGGGGGGACAGGGGGATGACTGAAGCTTTCTTT.